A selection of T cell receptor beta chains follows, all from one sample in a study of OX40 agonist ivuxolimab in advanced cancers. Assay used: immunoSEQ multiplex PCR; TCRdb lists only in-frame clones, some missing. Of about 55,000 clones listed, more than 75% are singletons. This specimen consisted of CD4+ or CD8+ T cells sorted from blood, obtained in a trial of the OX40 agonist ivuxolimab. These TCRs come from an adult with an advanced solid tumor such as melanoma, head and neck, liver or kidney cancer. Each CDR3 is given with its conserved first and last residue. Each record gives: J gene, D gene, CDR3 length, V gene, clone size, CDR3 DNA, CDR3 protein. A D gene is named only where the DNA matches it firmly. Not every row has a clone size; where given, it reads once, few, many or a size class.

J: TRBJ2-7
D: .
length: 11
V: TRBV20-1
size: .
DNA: TGCAGTGCTAGGGCGGGTAAGGAGCAGTACTTC
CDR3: CSARAGKEQYF

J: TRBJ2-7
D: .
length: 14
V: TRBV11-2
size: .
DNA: TGTGCCAGCAGCTTAGCAGCTAGAACCTACGAGCAGTACTTC
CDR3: CASSLAARTYEQYF

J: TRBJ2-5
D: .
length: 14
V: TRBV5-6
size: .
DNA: TGTGCCAGCAGTTCATTAGGGGAGGAGGAGACCCAGTACTTC
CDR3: CASSSLGEEETQYF

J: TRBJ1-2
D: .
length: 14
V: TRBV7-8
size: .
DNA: TGTGCCAGCAGCCTCGATCAGGTTCTCTATGGCTACACCTTC
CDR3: CASSLDQVLYGYTF

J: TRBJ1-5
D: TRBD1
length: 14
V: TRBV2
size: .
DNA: TGTGCCAGCAATCCACGGACAGGGGGCCAGCCCCAGCATTTT
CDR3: CASNPRTGGQPQHF

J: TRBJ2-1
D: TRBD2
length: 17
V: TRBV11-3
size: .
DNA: TGTGCCAGCAGCTTAGGCTCGCTAGCGGGAGTATACAATGAGCAGTTCTTC
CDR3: CASSLGSLAGVYNEQFF

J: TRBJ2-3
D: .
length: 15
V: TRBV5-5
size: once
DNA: TGTGCCAGCAGCTTGGTACAGAACGCACAGATACCGCAGTATTTT
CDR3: CASSLVQNAQIPQYF

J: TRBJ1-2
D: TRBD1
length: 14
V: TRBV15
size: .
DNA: TGTGCCACCAGCAGGTTGCAGGGGGCGAGTGGCTACACCTTC
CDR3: CATSRLQGASGYTF

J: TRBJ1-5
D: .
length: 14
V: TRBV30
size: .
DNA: TGTGCCTGGAGTGAACTATCCGTCTTTGGGCCCCAGCATTTT
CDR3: CAWSELSVFGPQHF

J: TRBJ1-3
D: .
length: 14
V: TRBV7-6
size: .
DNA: TGTGCCAGCACTGGGGCGGGGACTGGAAACACCATATATTTT
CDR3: CASTGAGTGNTIYF

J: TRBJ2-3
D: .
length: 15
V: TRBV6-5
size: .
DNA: TGTGCCAGCAGTCCGACCGGTGTAAGCACAGATACGCAGTATTTT
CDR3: CASSPTGVSTDTQYF

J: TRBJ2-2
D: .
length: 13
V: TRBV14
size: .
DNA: TGTGCCAGCAGTCGCGCGAACACCGGGGAGCTGTTTTTT
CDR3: CASSRANTGELFF

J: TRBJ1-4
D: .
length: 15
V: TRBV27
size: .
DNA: TGTGCCAGCAGTTTAAATAGGGGTTTTAATGAAAAACTGTTTTTT
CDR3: CASSLNRGFNEKLFF

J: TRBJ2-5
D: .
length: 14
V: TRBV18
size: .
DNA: TGTGCCAGCTCACCACGTCGGGCCCAAGAGACCCAGTACTTC
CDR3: CASSPRRAQETQYF

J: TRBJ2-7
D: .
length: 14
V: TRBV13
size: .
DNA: TGTGCCAGCAGCACCCGTTCAGAAGGCTACGAGCAGTACTTC
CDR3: CASSTRSEGYEQYF

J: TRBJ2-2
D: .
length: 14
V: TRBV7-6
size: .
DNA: TGTGCCAGCAGCTTAGCCCGGAACACCGGGGAGCTGTTTTTT
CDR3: CASSLARNTGELFF

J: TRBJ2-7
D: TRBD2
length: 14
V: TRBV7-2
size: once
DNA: TGTGCCAGCAGCTTAGTTAGCGGGAACTACGAGCAGTACTTC
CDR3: CASSLVSGNYEQYF

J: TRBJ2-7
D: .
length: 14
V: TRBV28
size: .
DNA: TGTGCCAGCAGTTTCGGGGGGCGGGCCTACGAGCAGTACTTC
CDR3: CASSFGGRAYEQYF

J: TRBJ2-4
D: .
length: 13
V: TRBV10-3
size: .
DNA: TGTGCCATCAGGGAGGGCCATGCGAACATTCAGTACTTC
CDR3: CAIREGHANIQYF

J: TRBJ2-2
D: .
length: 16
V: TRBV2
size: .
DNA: TGTGCCAGCAGTTGGTCAGCGGGCGGAAACACCGGGGAGCTGTTTTTT
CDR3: CASSWSAGGNTGELFF

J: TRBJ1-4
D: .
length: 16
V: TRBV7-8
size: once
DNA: TGTGCCAGCAGCTTAGCCTACAGAACAACTAATGAAAAACTGTTTTTT
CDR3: CASSLAYRTTNEKLFF

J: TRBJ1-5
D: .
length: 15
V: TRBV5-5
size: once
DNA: TGTGCCAGCAGCTTTACAGGGTATGGCAATCAGCCCCAGCATTTT
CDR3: CASSFTGYGNQPQHF

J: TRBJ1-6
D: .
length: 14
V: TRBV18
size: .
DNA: TGTGCCAGCTCACCACTGGGCAGGGAATCACCCCTCCACTTT
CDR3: CASSPLGRESPLHF

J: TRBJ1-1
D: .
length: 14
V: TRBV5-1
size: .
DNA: TGCGCCAGCAGCTTGGCTCGGGTGAACACTGAAGCTTTCTTT
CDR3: CASSLARVNTEAFF

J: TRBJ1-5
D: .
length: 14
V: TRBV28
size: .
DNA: TGTGCCACTACGGGGTGGGGGCCCCATCAGCCCCAGCATTTT
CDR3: CATTGWGPHQPQHF

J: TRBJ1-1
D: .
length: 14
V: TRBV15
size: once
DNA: TGCGCCACCAGCAGAGGACTGCAGAACACTGAAGCTTTCTTT
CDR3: CATSRGLQNTEAFF

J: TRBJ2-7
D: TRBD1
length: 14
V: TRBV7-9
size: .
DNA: TGTGCCAGCAGCCTTAACAGGGGGACCTACGAGCAGTACTTC
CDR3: CASSLNRGTYEQYF

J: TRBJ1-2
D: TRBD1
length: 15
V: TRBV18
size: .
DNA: TGTGCCAGCTCACAAGGGACAGGTCCGCTCTATGGCTACACCTTC
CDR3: CASSQGTGPLYGYTF